The next 27 T cell receptor beta chains were all read from a single sample in a study of cytomegalovirus exposure and HLA in healthy donors. PCR primers comprised 60 Vbeta and 13 Jbeta primers. Only in-frame clones appear in the TCRdb table, and some are missing; sequencing was by immunoSEQ multiplex PCR. The table lists some 140,000 clones, about 74% of them singletons. The specimen sequenced was PBMCs. The source of these receptors is a woman between 40 and 55 years old in good health and CMV-seronegative.

Here the CDR3 DNA reads TGCGCCAGCAGCGTAACGGGACAGATCACCGGGGAGCTGTTTTTT. This sequence encodes CASSVTGQITGELFF. This chain joins TRBV5-1 and TRBJ2-2, with 7 positions matching TRBD1. Germline CDR1 and CDR2: SGHRS and YFSETQ. With 4 bases clipped from V and 4 bases from J, the junction kept 7 bases outside the gene matches. The CDR3 consists of 15 residues.

This clone was detected only once. The chain uses TRBV28 and TRBJ1-2; the match to TRBD1 covers 7 bases. The V gene's germline CDR1 is MDHEN and CDR2 SYDVKM. V gave up 6 bases and J gave up 4 bases; unmatched junction bases: 2. This CDR3 region has 12 residues. Here the CDR3 DNA reads TGTGCCAGCAGGGGACAGATCTATGGCTACACCTTC. This encodes CASRGQIYGYTF.

V usage is TRBV2 and J usage is TRBJ2-7, with D possibly matching TRBD1 (5 bases). V lost 3 bases and J 7 bases, leaving 16 bases between the germline ends. Germline-derived CDR1 and CDR2 are SNHLY and FYNNEI. This CDR3 is 14 amino acids long. The CDR3 sequence: CASSELRADEEQYF. The DNA for the CDR3 is TGTGCCAGCAGTGAGCTCAGGGCGGACGAGGAGCAGTACTTC.

J is TRBJ1-1 and V is TRBV5-1, with TRBD1 as a possible D gene (6 bases). CDR3 length equals 12 residues. V was pared by 3 bases and J by 4 bases, with 7 bases between. Germline values: CDR1 SGHRS, CDR2 YFSETQ. CDR3 bases: TGCGCCAGCAGCTCACAGGGCACTGAAGCTTTCTTT. The encoded protein is CASSSQGTEAFF.

With regard to this clone: Other DNA sequences in the sample encode the same CDR3. The rearrangement links TRBV5-1 to TRBJ1-1; a possible D gene is TRBD1 (6 bases). The V gene's germline CDR1 is SGHRS and CDR2 YFSETQ. The CDR3 runs 13 residues. Trimming left V 2 bases short and J 1 base short, with 6 bases between. CDR3: CASSLQGNTEAFF. For the CDR3, the DNA is TGCGCCAGCAGCTTACAGGGGAACACTGAAGCTTTCTTT.

This chain uses TRBV7-6 with TRBJ2-7; D ambiguous. The CDR3 is 15 residues long. Germline assignment: CDR1 SGHVS and CDR2 FNYEAQ. The ends were cut back, 5 bases at V and 2 bases at J, with 16 bases in the middle. The CDR3 loop reads CASSRSPQSTYEQYF. DNA of the CDR3: TGTGCCAGCAGCCGATCTCCACAGAGTACCTACGAGCAGTACTTC.

As DNA, the CDR3 is TGTGCCAGTAGCCGGGACAGGGGGCGAGGTCAGCCCCAGCATTTT. Its translation: CASSRDRGRGQPQHF. The chain employs TRBV19 and TRBJ1-5; 12 bases align to TRBD1. This CDR3 region has 15 residues. Trimming cost V 6 bases and J 6 bases; bases outside gene matches: 6. Germline lookup yields CDR1 LNHDA and CDR2 SQIVND (reference sequence).

The chain recombines TRBV10-3 with TRBJ2-7, with D perhaps TRBD1 (6 bases). The V gene's germline CDR1 is ENHRY and CDR2 SYGVKD. The CDR3 is made up of 16 amino acids. V lost 0 bases and J lost 0, with 12 bases in between. CDR3 sequence reads: CAISESGGYLSYEQYF. The CDR3 bases are TGTGCCATCAGTGAGTCAGGGGGTTACCTCTCCTACGAGCAGTACTTC.

The rearrangement uses TRBV28 and TRBJ1-1; D gene ambiguous. The CDR3 runs to 14 residues. CDR1 MDHEN and CDR2 SYDVKM come from the germline V gene. V gave up 1 base and J gave up 3 bases, with 9 bases separating them. CDR3 coding DNA: TGTGCCAGCAGTTTATTGGGCAGTGACACTGAAGCTTTCTTT. Its translation: CASSLLGSDTEAFF.

J is TRBJ1-6 and V is TRBV7-2, with TRBD1 matching over 8 bases. The CDR3 sequence is 14 residues long. CDR1 and CDR2 (germline): SGHTA, FQGNSA. V lost 6 bases and J lost 4; bases outside the gene matches: 2. CDR3 in DNA: TGTGCCAGCAGGGACAGGGAATATAATTCACCCCTCCACTTT. Its protein product is CASRDREYNSPLHF. Together with reference TRBV7-2 and TRBJ1-6, the CDR3 gives the full variable domain: GAGVSQSPSNKVTEKGKDVELRCDPISGHTALYWYRQSLGQGLEFLIYFQGNSAPDKSGLPSDRFSAERTGGSVSTLTIQRTQQEDSAVYLCASRDREYNSPLHFGNGTRLTVT.

This chain connects TRBV6-1 to TRBJ1-1; TRBD1 might be the D (5 bases). Per the germline V gene, CDR1 is MNHNS and CDR2 is SASEGT. Trimming stripped 6 bases from V and 1 base from J, with 9 bases between. There are 13 residues in the CDR3. The CDR3 DNA sequence: TGTGCCAGCAGCGGGGGGAGGAACACTGAAGCTTTCTTT. Encoded protein: CASSGGRNTEAFF.

This clone was recorded a few times. The genes are TRBV10-3 and TRBJ2-1; 8 bases are shared with TRBD2. The germline V gene encodes CDR1 ENHRY and CDR2 SYGVKD. The CDR3 runs 13 residues. V gave up 7 bases and J gave up 8 bases; unmatched junction bases: 7. The CDR3 nucleotides read TGTGCCATCACCAATGGACTAGCCGATGAGCAGTTCTTC. Protein sequence: CAITNGLADEQFF.

The J gene is TRBJ1-4, the V gene TRBV5-1; 10 positions match TRBD1. Germline values: CDR1 SGHRS, CDR2 YFSETQ. This CDR3 has 14 amino acids. Unmatched junction bases numbered 5, after V lost 4 bases and J lost 8 bases. As DNA, the CDR3 is TGCGCCAGCAGCCCCGGGACAGGGGACGAAAAACTGTTTTTT. Protein product: CASSPGTGDEKLFF.

CDR3 sequence: CAWSNQDSPLHF. The DNA for the CDR3 is TGTGCCTGGAGTAACCAGGATTCACCCCTCCACTTT. The chain has TRBV30 and TRBJ1-6; D is ambiguous. V was pared by 2 bases and J by 8 bases, with 7 bases between. CDR1 and CDR2 from the germline V gene are GTSNPN and SVGIG (reference sequence). The CDR3 loop spans 12 amino acids.

This clone occurred once. The chain recombines TRBV28 with TRBJ1-2; TRBD1 agrees at 8 bases. Germline-derived CDR1 and CDR2 are MDHEN and SYDVKM. The trim removed 1 base at V and 6 bases at J, leaving 4 bases unmatched. The CDR3 contains 14 residues. CDR3 bases: TGTGCCAGCAGTTTATTGGCGGGACAGGATGGCTACACCTTC. It translates to CASSLLAGQDGYTF.

CDR3 bases: TGTGCCAGCAGCTCGGGGTATGGAGGCACTGAAGCTTTCTTT. Translating it yields CASSSGYGGTEAFF. The chain recombines TRBV5-4 with TRBJ1-1; D gene ambiguous. Germline CDR1 reads SGHNT; CDR2 reads YYREEE (reference sequence). The CDR3 extends over 14 amino acids. V was shortened by 3 bases and J by 4 bases, with 13 bases between the two germline ends.

The J gene is TRBJ2-7, the V gene TRBV28, with D possibly being TRBD1 (5 bases). Germline V lookup: CDR1 MDHEN, CDR2 SYDVKM. The CDR3 spans 11 residues. The V and J ends lost 10 bases and 2 bases respectively, with 9 bases between them. This CDR3 is CAIQGTYEQYF. In DNA form, the CDR3 reads TGTGCCATCCAGGGAACCTACGAGCAGTACTTC.

The chain links TRBV28 to TRBJ2-3; 7 bases are a match to TRBD1. Germline V gene lookup returns CDR1 MDHEN and CDR2 SYDVKM. Trimming took 2 bases from V and 1 from J; bases not matched to a gene: 3. This CDR3 comprises 15 residues. The CDR3 spells CASSLNRGGTDTQYF. CDR3 nucleotides: TGTGCCAGCAGTTTAAACAGGGGTGGCACAGATACGCAGTATTTT.

The chain carries TRBV29-1 and TRBJ2-7; 8 bases align to TRBD2. The V and J ends lost 6 bases and 6 bases, in that order; junction bases with no gene match: 4. Germline V gives CDR1 SQVTM, CDR2 ANQGSEA. This CDR3 comprises 11 residues. In nucleotides, the CDR3 is TGCAGCGTCGCCCTAGCGGGCGAGCAGTACTTC. Amino acid sequence: CSVALAGEQYF.

The chain has TRBV5-6 and TRBJ1-6; TRBD1 agrees at 8 bases. The CDR3 contains 18 residues. Germline V gene data show CDR1 as SGHDT and CDR2 as YYEEEE. V gave up 0 bases and J gave up 9 bases; unmatched junction bases: 14. CDR3 coding DNA: TGTGCCAGCAGCTTGGTCGGACAGGGAGTCCGAAGCGGTTCACCCCTCCACTTT. Translated: CASSLVGQGVRSGSPLHF.

The chain is built from TRBV6-4 and TRBJ2-1; 12 bases fit TRBD2. The V gene end was trimmed by 5 bases and the J gene end by 1 base; junction bases not matched to a gene: 0. The CDR3 length is 15 residues. Germline V gives CDR1 MRHNA, CDR2 SNTAGT. CDR3 region: CASSTSGGSYNEQFF. Written as DNA, the CDR3 is TGTGCCAGCAGTACTAGCGGGGGGTCCTACAATGAGCAGTTCTTC.

The V gene is TRBV28, the J gene TRBJ2-2, with D perhaps matching TRBD2 (5 bases). Germline assignment: CDR1 MDHEN and CDR2 SYDVKM. V lost 4 bases to trimming and J lost 4 bases, with 19 bases between them. The CDR3 runs 17 residues. CDR3 sequence reads: CASSSPGSGGVTGELFF. CDR3 sequence (DNA): TGTGCCAGCAGTTCCCCGGGGTCCGGAGGAGTCACCGGGGAGCTGTTTTTT.

The chain couples TRBV4-1 to TRBJ1-1; D is unclear. There are 18 residues in the CDR3. CDR1 MGHRA and CDR2 YSYEKL come from the germline V gene. The V end was cut by 2 bases, the J end by 0 bases, with 19 bases between. The CDR3, as DNA: TGCGCCAGCAGCCAAACTATGCTCGAGGGAGGTTTGAACACTGAAGCTTTCTTT. This codes for CASSQTMLEGGLNTEAFF.

This rearrangement joins TRBV29-1 to TRBJ1-1; tentatively, D is TRBD1 (6 bases). The ends were cut back, 3 bases at V and 4 bases at J, with 12 bases in the middle. Germline V CDR1 and CDR2: SQVTM, ANQGSEA. The CDR3 is 13 amino acids. The CDR3 is CSVDTGKGTEAFF. The DNA for the CDR3 is TGCAGCGTTGACACAGGGAAGGGCACTGAAGCTTTCTTT.

The gene calls are TRBV25-1 and TRBJ2-3, with 12 positions matching TRBD2. Germline V CDR1 and CDR2: MGHDK, SYGVNS. The CDR3 loop spans 18 amino acids. V dropped 3 bases and J dropped 2; count of bases not matched to a gene: 9. CDR3 in amino acids: CASSDPRLAGDSTDTQYF. The CDR3 region has the DNA TGTGCCAGCAGTGATCCCCGACTAGCGGGGGATTCCACAGATACGCAGTATTTT.

This chain joins TRBV19 and TRBJ1-5; 7 bases are shared with TRBD1. The V gene end was trimmed by 6 bases and the J gene end by 1 base; junction bases not matched to a gene: 6. Germline V lookup: CDR1 LNHDA, CDR2 SQIVND (reference sequence). The CDR3 is 15 residues long. For the CDR3, the DNA is TGTGCCAGTAGCGGGTCAGGGGGGAGCAATCAGCCCCAGCATTTT. Translated: CASSGSGGSNQPQHF.

In DNA, the CDR3 is TGTGCCAGTAGTATCGACAGGGACTCTGGAAACACCATATATTTT. Protein: CASSIDRDSGNTIYF. The chain employs TRBV19 and TRBJ1-3, with 7 bases matching TRBD1. CDR1 is LNHDA, CDR2 SQIVND, per germline (reference sequence). CDR3 length equals 15 residues. Germline trimming cut 3 bases from V and 0 bases from J; bases unmatched to any gene: 2.